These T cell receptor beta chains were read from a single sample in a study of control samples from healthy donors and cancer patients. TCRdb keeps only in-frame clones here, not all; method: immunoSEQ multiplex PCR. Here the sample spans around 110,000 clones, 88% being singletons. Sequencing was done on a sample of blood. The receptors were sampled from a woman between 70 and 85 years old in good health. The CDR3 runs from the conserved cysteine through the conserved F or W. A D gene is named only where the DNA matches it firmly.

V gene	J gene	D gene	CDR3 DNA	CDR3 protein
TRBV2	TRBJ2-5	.	TGTGCCAGCAGTGAAAAGTACTTC	CASSEKYF
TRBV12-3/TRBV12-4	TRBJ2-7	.	TGTGCCAGCACGATGGGGGGCCACACCGAGCAGTACTTC	CASTMGGHTEQYF
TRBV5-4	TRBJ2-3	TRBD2	TGTGCCAGCAGCTCCGCATCGCGGGGGGGCGTAGATACGCAGTATTTT	CASSSASRGGVDTQYF
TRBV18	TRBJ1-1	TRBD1	TGTGCCAGCTCACTACAGGGGAGGGACACTGAAGCTTTCTTT	CASSLQGRDTEAFF
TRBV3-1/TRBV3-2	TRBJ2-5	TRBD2	TGTGCCAGCAGCCAAGGCGGGACTAGACAAGAGACCCAGTACTTC	CASSQGGTRQETQYF
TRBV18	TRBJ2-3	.	TGTGCCAGCTCACCAAGGACTGGCAGCACAGATACGCAGTATTTT	CASSPRTGSTDTQYF
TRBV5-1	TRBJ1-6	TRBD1	TGCGCCAGCAGCCCGGCGGGGACAGGGTCGCATAATTCACCCCTCCACTTT	CASSPAGTGSHNSPLHF
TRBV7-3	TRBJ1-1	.	TGTGCCAGCAGCCATTGGAGCACTGAAGCTTTCTTT	CASSHWSTEAFF
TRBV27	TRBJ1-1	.	TGTGCCAGCATCGGTAGATCTGAAGCTTTCTTT	CASIGRSEAFF
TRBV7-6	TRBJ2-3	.	TGTGCCAGCAGCCCACTAGTTGGAACCAGCGGTACGGGCACAGATACGCAGTATTTT	CASSPLVGTSGTGTDTQYF
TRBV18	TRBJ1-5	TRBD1	TGTGCCAGCTTACAGGGGGCTAATCAGCCCCAGCATTTT	CASLQGANQPQHF
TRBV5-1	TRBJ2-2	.	TGCGCCAGCCACCAGCGGGGACAAAACACCGGGGAGCTGTTTTTT	CASHQRGQNTGELFF
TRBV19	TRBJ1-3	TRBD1	TGTGCCAGTACAACAGGGGTTTCTGGAAACACCATATATTTT	CASTTGVSGNTIYF
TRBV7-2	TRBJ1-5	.	TGTGCCAGCAGCGAAGTCCCGAATCAGCCCCAGCATTTT	CASSEVPNQPQHF
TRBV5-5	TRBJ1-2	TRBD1	TGTGCCAGCAGTCGAGACAGGGACAGGGCACGTGGCTACACCTTC	CASSRDRDRARGYTF
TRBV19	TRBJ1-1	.	TGTGCCATAGGGGCCAGGGGAGGCACTGAAGCTTTCTTT	CAIGARGGTEAFF
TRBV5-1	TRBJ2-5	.	TGCGCCAGCAGCTCCAGTACTGGCCAAGAGACCCAGTACTTC	CASSSSTGQETQYF
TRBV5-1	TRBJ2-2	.	TGCGCCAGCAGCCAGGACATTCGAGGCACCGGGGAGCTGTTTTTT	CASSQDIRGTGELFF
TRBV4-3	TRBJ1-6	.	TGCGCCAGCAGCCAAGATCCCGAAGGGTTTGATTCACCCCTCCACTTT	CASSQDPEGFDSPLHF
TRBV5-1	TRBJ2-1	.	TGCGCCAGCAGCTTGTCCCTGAGCGAGGGGAATGAGCAGTTCTTC	CASSLSLSEGNEQFF
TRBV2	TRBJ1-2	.	TGTGCCAGCTACGAAGTACCTAACTATGGCTACACCTTC	CASYEVPNYGYTF